One sample yielded the 20 T cell receptor beta chains listed below, sequenced in a study of T cells in women clearing cervical HPV infection. Using immunoSEQ multiplex PCR, the repertoire was profiled, and TCRdb retains in-frame clones only, with some absent. The sample holds fewer than 35,000 clones. The sample taken for sequencing was blood buffy coat. All receptors derive from a woman between 18 and 70 years old with a cervical HPV16 infection that either progressed to CIN3+ or cleared (not recorded which).

Concerning this clone itself: The CDR3 is cut off 3 residues early in the read; its end comes from the germline J gene. The genes are TRBV6-2 or TRBV6-3 and TRBJ1-1; 7 bases are a match to TRBD1. J gave up 5 bases and V 6 bases, and 9 bases lay outside the gene matches. The CDR3 spans 14 residues. Germline CDR1 and CDR2: MNHEY and SVGEGT. The sequenced part of the CDR3 DNA is TGTGCCAGCAGCTCCATGACAGGGTGGACTGAA. This codes for CASSSMTGWTE. The CDR3 as a whole reads CASSSMTGWTEAFF.

As concerns this clone: The DNA ends 3 residues before the CDR3 does, and the rest of the CDR3 is filled in from the germline J gene. V is TRBV10-3 and J is TRBJ2-6; 11 positions agree with TRBD1. The V gene's germline CDR1 is ENHRY and CDR2 SYGVKD. The CDR3 totals 18 residues. Trimming at V came to 4 bases and at J to 0 bases, leaving 5 bases not matched to a gene. CDR3 DNA (partial): TGTGCCATCAGTGTCGGACAGGGGGCTGACTCTGGGGCCAACGTC. Translated, it gives CAISVGQGADSGANV. The full CDR3 protein is CAISVGQGADSGANVLTF.

CDR3 protein: CASSPGARGSSYEQYF. The CDR3 bases that were read are TGTGCCAGCAGCCCAGGGGCGCGCGGGAGCTCCTACGAG. This chain links TRBV7-6 with TRBJ2-7; TRBD2 is a possible D gene (7 bases). Read coverage stops 3 residues before the CDR3 terminus; the germline J gene supplies the remainder. From germline, CDR1 is SGHVS and CDR2 FNYEAQ. The CDR3 is made up of 16 amino acids. Trimming pared 5 bases from V and 0 bases from J, leaving 17 bases between.

CDR3 bases read: TGTGCCAGCAGTTCGCCCGGACAGGGGACAAGCTACGAG. This gives the protein CASSSPGQGTSYE. The full CDR3 protein reads CASSSPGQGTSYEQYF. The chain recombines TRBV12-3 or TRBV12-4 with TRBJ2-7, with 9 bases that match TRBD1. The read finishes 3 residues shy of the CDR3 end, and the germline J gene is used to complete it. The CDR3 runs to 16 residues. The J segment lost 3 bases and the V segment lost 4 bases, leaving 10 bases of the junction unmatched.

Incomplete CDR3 DNA: TGTGCCAGTAGTATAGGTCCAGGGCGGCGAGATACG. This codes for CASSIGPGRRDT. The entire CDR3 protein reads CASSIGPGRRDTQYF. V and J are TRBV19 and TRBJ2-3; D is possibly TRBD1 (5 bases). The CDR3 end falls 3 residues outside the read, so it is completed with the germline J gene. The germline V and J ends were trimmed by 1 base and 5 bases, with 13 bases remaining between them. The CDR3 has 15 amino acids. Per the germline V gene, CDR1 is LNHDA and CDR2 is SQIVND (reference sequence).

To note about this clone: With the read ending 3 residues before the CDR3 end, the germline J gene is used to fill in that end. The J gene is TRBJ2-7, the V gene TRBV28; 8 bases align to TRBD1. Germline V lookup: CDR1 MDHEN, CDR2 SYDVKM. The V segment lost 1 base and the J segment 5 bases; nucleotides outside the gene matches: 10. This CDR3 region has 16 residues. The chain's CDR3 is CASSLSPTGVIDEQYF. The CDR3 DNA, read in part, is TGTGCCAGCAGTTTATCCCCGACAGGGGTTATTGACGAG.

To note about this clone: The read terminates 3 residues ahead of where the CDR3 ends, so the germline J gene completes it. The gene calls are TRBV2 and TRBJ2-3, with D perhaps matching TRBD1 (6 bases). Trimming took off 2 bases at V and 2 bases at J, with 11 bases between the two ends. The CDR3 loop spans 15 amino acids. Per germline, CDR1 SNHLY and CDR2 FYNNEI. The sequenced CDR3 bases are TGTGCCAGCAGTGAAAGAGGGGGAACCACAGATACG. Translated, it gives CASSERGGTTDT. The whole CDR3 sequence reads CASSERGGTTDTQYF.

As to this clone: Read sequence stops 3 residues before the CDR3 end, and the germline J gene provides the missing end. This chain joins TRBV9 and TRBJ2-1; TRBD2 aligns across 13 bases. CDR1 and CDR2 from the germline V gene are SGDLS and YYNGEE. This CDR3 spans 15 amino acids. The V segment lost 3 bases and the J segment 8 bases; nucleotides outside the gene matches: 5. CDR3 bases read: TGTGCCAGCAGCGGCAAGACTAGCGGGGGGTATGAG. It translates to CASSGKTSGGYE. The whole CDR3 sequence reads CASSGKTSGGYEQFF.

With regard to this clone: The read finishes 3 residues shy of the CDR3 end, and the germline J gene is used to complete it. V and J are TRBV28 and TRBJ2-1; 9 bases map to TRBD1. CDR1 MDHEN and CDR2 SYDVKM come from the germline V gene. The CDR3 is made up of 16 amino acids. V lost 6 bases and J lost 7; bases outside the gene matches: 13. This chain's CDR3 is CASSELTGQGFNEQFF. CDR3 DNA, as far as it was read: TGTGCCAGCAGCGAACTCACGGGACAGGGCTTTAATGAG.

Turning to this clone: The CDR3 end falls 3 residues outside the read, so it is completed with the germline J gene. The V gene is TRBV6-2 or TRBV6-3, the J gene TRBJ2-5, with 7 bases aligning to TRBD1. The V gene end was trimmed by 4 bases and the J gene end by 5 bases; junction bases not matched to a gene: 10. This CDR3 region has 15 residues. CDR1 and CDR2 from the germline V gene are MNHEY and SVGEGT. The sequenced part of the CDR3 DNA is TGTGCCAGCAGTTTGTCCAGGGGGATGCGGGAGACC. Residues: CASSLSRGMRET. The whole CDR3 is CASSLSRGMRETQYF.

For this clone: Coverage ceases 3 residues before the CDR3 finishes, and the germline J gene fills in the end. The chain has TRBV7-9 and TRBJ1-2, with TRBD1 as a possible D gene (6 bases). Per germline, CDR1 SEHNR and CDR2 FQNEAQ (reference sequence). The length of the CDR3 is 15 residues. With 3 bases removed from V and 3 bases from J, the gap between germline ends came to 14 bases. The CDR3 loop reads CASSLAGTLHYGYTF. The DNA read from the CDR3 is TGTGCCAGCAGCTTGGCCGGGACACTCCACTATGGC. Complete variable domain (other parts from reference TRBV7-9 and TRBJ1-2): DTGVSQNPRHKITKRGQNVTFRCDPISEHNRLYWYRQTLGQGPEFLTYFQNEAQLEKSRLLSDRFSAERPKGSFSTLEIQRTEQGDSAMYLCASSLAGTLHYGYTFGSGTRLTVV.

Details on this clone: The CDR3 is cut off 3 residues early in the read; its end comes from the germline J gene. This rearrangement joins TRBV5-5 to TRBJ2-1; TRBD2 agrees at 8 bases. The germline CDR1 and CDR2 sequences are SGHKS and YYEKEE (reference sequence). The length of the CDR3 is 15 residues. V trimming: 2 bases; J trimming: 3 bases; junction bases outside the gene matches: 4. The sequenced part of the CDR3 DNA is TGTGCCAGCAGCTTCGATAGCGGGATCTACAATGAG. The encoded protein is CASSFDSGIYNE. The entire CDR3 reads CASSFDSGIYNEQFF.

Of note for this clone: Read coverage stops 3 residues before the CDR3 terminus; the germline J gene supplies the remainder. The chain has TRBV19 and TRBJ1-2; D is unclear. CDR1 and CDR2 from the germline V gene are LNHDA and SQIVND (reference sequence). The CDR3 contains 14 residues. The CDR3 sequence: CASSLDYPTYDYTF. The CDR3 DNA, read in part, is TGTGCCAGTAGCTTGGACTACCCCACCTACGAC.

For this clone: The read finishes 3 residues shy of the CDR3 end, and the germline J gene is used to complete it. V is TRBV7-9 and J is TRBJ1-1; D is ambiguous. The CDR3 consists of 13 residues. V gave up 6 bases and J gave up 1 base, with 9 bases separating them. Germline loops: CDR1 SEHNR, CDR2 FQNEAQ (reference sequence). The CDR3 bases that were read are TGTGCCAGCAGTCCAAGCCCGAACACTGAA. This sequence encodes CASSPSPNTE. The CDR3 reads in full as CASSPSPNTEAFF.

The sequenced part of the CDR3 DNA is TGCGCCAGCAGGGACAGCGTGGTCCGCTATGGC. Its translation is CASRDSVVRYG. The whole CDR3 sequence is CASRDSVVRYGYTF. The J gene is TRBJ1-2, the V gene TRBV10-2; a possible D gene is TRBD1 (6 bases). From the germline J gene comes the end of the CDR3, since the read stops 3 residues before it. The CDR3 is 14 residues long. Germline lookup yields CDR1 WSHSY and CDR2 SAAADI. Between the trimmed V and J ends, which lost 6 bases and 4 bases, there was a span of 15 bases.

Remarks on this clone: The read terminates 3 residues before the CDR3 end, so the remaining end is supplied by the germline J gene. The V and J genes are TRBV28 and TRBJ2-1; D might be TRBD1 (7 bases). Trimming shortened V by 3 bases and J by 3 bases, and 15 bases separated the two germline ends. The CDR3 runs to 16 residues. From germline, CDR1 is MDHEN and CDR2 SYDVKM. CDR3 amino acids: CASSFLQGGGYNEQFF. CDR3 bases read: TGTGCCAGCAGTTTCCTTCAGGGGGGCGGCTACAATGAG. The entire variable domain, with the rest obtained from reference TRBV28 and TRBJ2-1, is as follows: DVKVTQSSRYLVKRTGEKVFLECVQDMDHENMFWYRQDPGLGLRLIYFSYDVKMKEKGDIPEGYSVSREKKERFSLILESASTNQTSMYLCASSFLQGGGYNEQFFGPGTRLTVL.

As to this clone: A read error may produce the germline difference seen at one junction end. From the germline J gene comes the end of the CDR3, since the read stops 3 residues before it. This sample includes further DNA sequences coding for the same CDR3. This chain connects TRBV6-2 or TRBV6-3 to TRBJ1-3; D is possibly TRBD1 (5 bases). The CDR3 is 14 residues long. Germline loops: CDR1 MNHEY, CDR2 SVGEGT. The CDR3 spells CASSPRAVGNTIYF. The DNA read from the CDR3 is TGTGCCAGCAGTCCCAGGGCGGTTGGAAACACA.

As to this clone: The read stops 3 residues short of the end of the CDR3; the missing end is completed from the germline J gene. The gene calls are TRBV29-1 and TRBJ1-2; 7 positions match TRBD1. The CDR3 is 14 residues long. Germline CDR1 SQVTM, CDR2 ANQGSEA. V was clipped by 3 bases and J by 3 bases; unmatched bases: 7. The CDR3 reads CSVESRDSYYGYTF. Partial CDR3 DNA: TGCAGCGTTGAGAGCCGGGACAGCTACTATGGC.

About this clone itself: The read ends 3 residues before the CDR3 terminus; that terminus is restored from the germline J gene. V usage is TRBV27 and J usage is TRBJ2-3; TRBD1 matches at 9 bases. The germline gives CDR1 MNHEY, CDR2 SMNVEV (reference sequence). The CDR3 loop spans 14 amino acids. V trimming: 5 bases; J trimming: 4 bases; junction bases outside the gene matches: 4. The CDR3 loop is CASSTGGAPDTQYF. CDR3 DNA (partial): TGTGCCAGCAGTACAGGGGGCGCCCCAGATACG.

In the case of this clone: Read data end 3 residues before the CDR3 end; the end is taken from the germline J gene. J is TRBJ1-2 and V is TRBV7-3, with a possible D match to TRBD1 (5 bases). Germline loops: CDR1 SGHTA, CDR2 FQGTGA. This CDR3 region has 15 residues. The CDR3 loop is CASSSRQSSYNDYTF. Partial CDR3 DNA: TGTGCCAGCAGCTCACGACAGAGCTCCTACAATGAC. Drawing the rest from reference TRBV7-3 and TRBJ1-2, the complete variable domain is GAGVSQTPSNKVTEKGKYVELRCDPISGHTALYWYRQSLGQGPEFLIYFQGTGAADDSGLPNDRFFAVRPEGSVSTLKIQRTERGDSAVYLCASSSRQSSYNDYTFGSGTRLTVV.